The 21 T cell receptor beta chains listed next were all sequenced from one sample in a study of T cell responses to AZD1222 COVID-19 vaccine. TCRdb's copy holds only in-frame clones and misses some; the assay was immunoSEQ multiplex PCR. The data show around 260,000 clones, more than 85% seen once. This specimen consisted of peripheral blood, obtained on day 0 of AZD1222 vaccination. The receptors derive from an adult in good health.

This clone was recorded once. The chain couples TRBV11-2 to TRBJ2-3; 10 nucleotides line up with TRBD2. Germline V lookup: CDR1 SGHAT, CDR2 FQNNGV. V dropped 2 bases and J dropped 4; count of bases not matched to a gene: 6. This CDR3 has 16 amino acids. CDR3 coding DNA: TGTGCCAGCAGCTTAAATCCCAGCGGGAGGGCAGATACGCAGTATTTT. Encoded protein: CASSLNPSGRADTQYF. The variable domain in full, with the rest retrieved from reference TRBV11-2 and TRBJ2-3, is EAGVAQSPRYKIIEKRQSVAFWCNPISGHATLYWYQQILGQGPKLLIQFQNNGVVDDSQLPKDRFSAERLKGVDSTLKIQPAKLEDSAVYLCASSLNPSGRADTQYFGPGTRLTVL.

The rearrangement joins TRBV5-4 to TRBJ2-3; no clear D gene. The germline V gene has CDR1 SGHNT and CDR2 YYREEE (reference sequence). V was shortened by 3 bases and J by 2 bases, with 13 bases between the two germline ends. The CDR3 contains 15 residues. In DNA form, the CDR3 reads TGTGCCAGCAGCTCACAAAAACCTACCACAGATACGCAGTATTTT. Translated: CASSSQKPTTDTQYF.

V gene TRBV3-1 (or the pseudogene TRBV3-2) combines with J gene TRBJ2-7; 8 bases fit TRBD2. The germline V gene encodes CDR1 LGHDT and CDR2 YNNKEL (reference sequence). V lost 4 bases, J lost 6 bases, and 8 bases stayed unmatched. The CDR3 has 14 amino acids. CDR3 coding DNA: TGTGCCAGCAGCCTTCTAGCGGGTGGACGCGAGCAGTACTTC. This gives the protein CASSLLAGGREQYF.

The rearrangement joins TRBV5-1 to TRBJ2-7; TRBD1 is a possible D gene (5 bases). The CDR3 is made up of 14 amino acids. The V and J ends lost 4 bases and 3 bases respectively, with 14 bases between them. Germline CDR1 SGHRS, CDR2 YFSETQ. This CDR3 is CASSTEAGLYEQYF. CDR3 nucleotide sequence: TGCGCCAGCAGCACTGAGGCAGGGCTCTACGAGCAGTACTTC.

J is TRBJ2-5 and V is TRBV7-9; D is unresolved. Germline CDR1 and CDR2: SEHNR and FQNEAQ (reference sequence). This CDR3 contains 10 residues. Trimming took 6 bases from V and 5 from J, leaving 4 bases between them. The CDR3 here is CASSGETQYF. In DNA, the CDR3 is TGTGCCAGCAGTGGGGAGACCCAGTACTTC.

The chain recombines TRBV12-3 or TRBV12-4 with TRBJ2-7; a weak D match, TRBD2 (5 bases). V dropped 7 bases and J dropped 2 bases, with 12 bases sitting between them. This CDR3 has 13 residues. CDR3 bases: TGTGCCAGCACCCATAGCGTGGCCTACGAGCAGTACTTC. The encoded protein is CASTHSVAYEQYF.

J is TRBJ2-1 and V is TRBV27, with 13 bases matching TRBD2. The ends lost 8 bases at V and 10 bases at J; junction bases unmatched: 17. Germline values: CDR1 MNHEY, CDR2 SMNVEV (reference sequence). There are 17 residues in the CDR3. CDR3 sequence: CASGRLAGGAIGQEQFF. CDR3 nucleotide sequence: TGTGCCAGCGGGCGACTAGCGGGAGGTGCCATAGGCCAGGAGCAGTTCTTC.

J is TRBJ1-5 and V is TRBV19, with a weak D call TRBD1 (6 bases). Between the trimmed V and J ends, which lost 5 bases and 3 bases, there was a span of 11 bases. CDR3 length: 14 amino acids. Looked up from germline, CDR1 is LNHDA and CDR2 is SQIVND (reference sequence). This CDR3 is CASSGTQINQPQHF. CDR3 DNA: TGTGCCAGTAGTGGGACACAAATCAATCAGCCCCAGCATTTT.

The genes are TRBV28 and TRBJ2-1; D tentatively fits TRBD1 or TRBD2 (8 bases each). This CDR3 region has 15 residues. The germline CDR1 and CDR2 sequences are MDHEN and SYDVKM. The ends were cut back, 6 bases at V and 8 bases at J, with 20 bases in the middle. CDR3 sequence (DNA): TGTGCCAGCAGCCCCTGGAGCGGGGGACAGGATGAGCAGTTCTTC. This gives the protein CASSPWSGGQDEQFF.

The chain uses TRBV5-6 and TRBJ2-7; D unclear. The germline V gene encodes CDR1 SGHDT and CDR2 YYEEEE. The CDR3 is 13 amino acids. Trimming left V 0 bases short and J 6 bases short, with 10 bases between. The CDR3 sequence is CASSLGTFGEQYF. Here the CDR3 DNA reads TGTGCCAGCAGCTTGGGTACATTCGGCGAGCAGTACTTC.

The chain carries TRBV11-3 and TRBJ2-1; D is unresolved. Between the trimmed V and J ends, which lost 5 bases and 7 bases, there was a span of 12 bases. Germline CDR1 SGHNT, CDR2 YENEEA. CDR3 length: 13 residues. The CDR3 nucleotides read TGTGCCAGCAGCCCCCCGGCCGGGAATGAGCAGTTCTTC. Translating it yields CASSPPAGNEQFF.

The chain joins TRBV3-1 (or the pseudogene TRBV3-2) to TRBJ1-4; D gene ambiguous. The CDR3 length is 15 residues. V lost 1 base, J lost 8 bases, and 14 bases lay in between. Germline V gene lookup returns CDR1 LGHDT and CDR2 YNNKEL (reference sequence). The CDR3 here is CASSQGLPAQEKLFF. In DNA form, the CDR3 reads TGTGCCAGCAGCCAAGGGCTCCCAGCACAGGAAAAACTGTTTTTT.

The genes are TRBV15 and TRBJ1-1; D is undetermined. Trimming shortened V by 1 base and J by 3 bases, and 12 bases separated the two germline ends. The CDR3 covers 15 residues. Germline CDR1 and CDR2: LNHNV and YYDKDF (reference sequence). The CDR3 nucleotides read TGTGCCACCAGCAGAGTCGTAAGGGCCGACACTGAAGCTTTCTTT. It yields the protein CATSRVVRADTEAFF.

V is TRBV19 and J is TRBJ2-1, with TRBD2 identical over 8 bases. The CDR3 is made up of 16 amino acids. V was pared by 1 base and J by 3 bases, with 5 bases of the junction left unmatched. The germline gives CDR1 LNHDA, CDR2 SQIVND (reference sequence). DNA for the CDR3: TGTGCCAGTAGTATAGTATTAGGGACTAGCTACAATGAGCAGTTCTTC. It encodes CASSIVLGTSYNEQFF.

The chain combines TRBV11-2 with TRBJ2-1; D is ambiguous. V was shortened by 6 bases and J by 13 bases, with 13 bases between the two germline ends. The CDR3 has 11 amino acids. Looked up from germline, CDR1 is SGHAT and CDR2 is FQNNGV. Written as DNA, the CDR3 is TGTGCCAGCAGTGAGACACTATCTCAGTTCTTC. Translated: CASSETLSQFF.

The chain carries TRBV7-9 and TRBJ2-5; TRBD2 matches 10 bases. Germline assignment: CDR1 SEHNR and CDR2 FQNEAQ (reference sequence). V trimming: 3 bases; J trimming: 7 bases; junction bases outside the gene matches: 5. This CDR3 has 14 amino acids. CDR3 DNA: TGTGCCAGCAGCTTCGGACTAGCGGTCGGGACCCAGTACTTC. Residues: CASSFGLAVGTQYF. Full variable domain (outside the CDR3, taken from reference TRBV7-9 and TRBJ2-5): DTGVSQNPRHKITKRGQNVTFRCDPISEHNRLYWYRQTLGQGPEFLTYFQNEAQLEKSRLLSDRFSAERPKGSFSTLEIQRTEQGDSAMYLCASSFGLAVGTQYFGPGTRLLVL.

The V and J genes are TRBV28 and TRBJ1-3; weak D call: TRBD1 (5 bases). Between the trimmed V and J ends, which lost 4 bases and 4 bases, there was a span of 23 bases. CDR1 is MDHEN, CDR2 SYDVKM, per germline. CDR3 length: 18 amino acids. The CDR3 DNA is TGTGCCAGCAGTTCCACGTGGGGCGGAGGGGTGGGAGGAAACACCATATATTTT. It specifies CASSSTWGGGVGGNTIYF.

Only one count was recorded for this clone. The chain joins TRBV4-3 to TRBJ2-7; D remains ambiguous. V was trimmed by 0 bases and J by 4 bases, leaving 16 bases between them. Germline CDR1 and CDR2: LGHNA and YSLEER. The length of the CDR3 is 16 residues. For the CDR3, the DNA is TGCGCCAGCAGCCAAGATAGTGGCCCTCTACAGTACGAGCAGTACTTC. The encoded protein is CASSQDSGPLQYEQYF.

The chain has TRBV19 and TRBJ2-3, with TRBD1 as a possible D gene (5 bases). CDR1 and CDR2 from the germline V gene are LNHDA and SQIVND (reference sequence). V gave up 0 bases and J gave up 7 bases, with 11 bases separating them. The CDR3 has 14 amino acids. The CDR3 coding sequence is TGTGCCAGTAGTATAGATCACCGACAGTATACGCAGTATTTT. It codes for CASSIDHRQYTQYF.

The rearrangement joins TRBV4-1 to TRBJ1-6, with D perhaps matching TRBD1 (6 bases). The CDR3 has 19 residues. Germline loops: CDR1 MGHRA, CDR2 YSYEKL. Trimming stripped 0 bases from V and 4 bases from J, with 19 bases between. In DNA form, the CDR3 reads TGCGCCAGCAGCCAAGAAATTGGAACAGGGTTGATTTATAATTCACCCCTCCACTTT. This encodes CASSQEIGTGLIYNSPLHF.

The gene calls are TRBV4-3 and TRBJ1-3, with D unresolved. The CDR3 is made up of 16 amino acids. Trimming took off 0 bases at V and 2 bases at J, with 11 bases between the two ends. Germline CDR1 reads LGHNA; CDR2 reads YSLEER. The CDR3, as DNA: TGCGCCAGCAGCCAAGATCCAGGACGCACTGGAAACACCATATATTTT. It translates to CASSQDPGRTGNTIYF.